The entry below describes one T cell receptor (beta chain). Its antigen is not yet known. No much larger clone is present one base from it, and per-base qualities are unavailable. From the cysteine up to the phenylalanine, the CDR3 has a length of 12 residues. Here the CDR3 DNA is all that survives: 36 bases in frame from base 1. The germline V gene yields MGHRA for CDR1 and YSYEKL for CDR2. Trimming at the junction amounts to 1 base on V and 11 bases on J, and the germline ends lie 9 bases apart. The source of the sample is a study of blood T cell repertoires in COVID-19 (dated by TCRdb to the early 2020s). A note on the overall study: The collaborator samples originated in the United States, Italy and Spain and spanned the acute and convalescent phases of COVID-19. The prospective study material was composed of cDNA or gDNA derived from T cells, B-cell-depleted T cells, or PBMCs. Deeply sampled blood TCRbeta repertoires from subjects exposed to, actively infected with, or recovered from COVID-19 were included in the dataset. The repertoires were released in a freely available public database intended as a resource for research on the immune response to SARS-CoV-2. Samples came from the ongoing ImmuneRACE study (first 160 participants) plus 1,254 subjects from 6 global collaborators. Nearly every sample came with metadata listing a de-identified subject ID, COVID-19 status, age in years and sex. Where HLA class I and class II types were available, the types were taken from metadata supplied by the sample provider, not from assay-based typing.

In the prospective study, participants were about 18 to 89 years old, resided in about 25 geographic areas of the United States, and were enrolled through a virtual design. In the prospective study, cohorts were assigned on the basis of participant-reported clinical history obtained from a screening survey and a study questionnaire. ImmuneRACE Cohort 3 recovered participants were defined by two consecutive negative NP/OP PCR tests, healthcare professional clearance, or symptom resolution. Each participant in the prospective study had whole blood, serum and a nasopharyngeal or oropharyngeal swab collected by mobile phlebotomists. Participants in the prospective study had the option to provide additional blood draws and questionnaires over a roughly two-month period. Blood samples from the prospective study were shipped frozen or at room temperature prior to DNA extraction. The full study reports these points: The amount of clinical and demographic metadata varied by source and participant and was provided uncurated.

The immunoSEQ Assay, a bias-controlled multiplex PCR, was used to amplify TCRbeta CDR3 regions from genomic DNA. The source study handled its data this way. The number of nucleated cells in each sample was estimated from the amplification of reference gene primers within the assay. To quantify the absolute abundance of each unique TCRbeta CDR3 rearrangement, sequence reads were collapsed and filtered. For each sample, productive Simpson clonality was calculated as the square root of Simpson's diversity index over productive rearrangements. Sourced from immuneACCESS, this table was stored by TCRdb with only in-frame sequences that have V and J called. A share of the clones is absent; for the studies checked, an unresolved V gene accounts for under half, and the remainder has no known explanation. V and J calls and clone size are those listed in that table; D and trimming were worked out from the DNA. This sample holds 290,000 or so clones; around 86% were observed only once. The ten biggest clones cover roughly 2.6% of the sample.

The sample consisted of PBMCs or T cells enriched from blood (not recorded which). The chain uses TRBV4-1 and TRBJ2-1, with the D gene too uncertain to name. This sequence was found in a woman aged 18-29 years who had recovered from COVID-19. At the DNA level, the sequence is TGCGCCAGCAGCCAAGGACTTTCAAAGCAGTTCTTC. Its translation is CASSQGLSKQFF.